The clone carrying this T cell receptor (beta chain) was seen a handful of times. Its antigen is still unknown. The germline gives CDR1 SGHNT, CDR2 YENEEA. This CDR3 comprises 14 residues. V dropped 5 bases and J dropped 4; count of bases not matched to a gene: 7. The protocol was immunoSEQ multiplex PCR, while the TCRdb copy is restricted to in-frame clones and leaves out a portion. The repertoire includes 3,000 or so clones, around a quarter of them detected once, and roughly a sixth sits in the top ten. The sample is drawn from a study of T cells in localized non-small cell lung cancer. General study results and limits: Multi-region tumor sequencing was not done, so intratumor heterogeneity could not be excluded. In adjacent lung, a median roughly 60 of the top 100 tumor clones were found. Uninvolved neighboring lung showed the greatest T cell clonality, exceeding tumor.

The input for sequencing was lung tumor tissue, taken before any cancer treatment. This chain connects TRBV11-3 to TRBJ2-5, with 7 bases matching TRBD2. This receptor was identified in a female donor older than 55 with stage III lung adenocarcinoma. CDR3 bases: TGTGCCAGCAGCCCCACTAGCGATCGAGAGACCCAGTACTTC. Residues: CASSPTSDRETQYF.